The sample holds many counts of the clone carrying this T cell receptor beta chain. The antigen remains undetermined. For TCR beta, libraries came from quantitative 5'-RACE with molecular barcodes. TCRdb passed the 5' RACE reads through MiXCR, listing each CDR3 protein once. Here the sample spans some 120,000 distinct CDR3 sequences, roughly 13% being singletons. The data derive from a study of CD8 T cells in ankylosing spondylitis. General study points: Disease-associated clonotypes exhibited CD8+ identity and were relatively infrequent in peripheral blood. A number of the motif variants had already been described in reactive arthritis synovial fluid and blood.

Sequencing was done on a sample of blood, either unsorted or a sorted T cell fraction (not recorded which). The sequence was collected from a female donor with ankylosing spondylitis or in good health (not recorded which).

The CDR3 nucleotides are TGTGCCAGCAGTCATTCCGGGGCCAACGTCCTGACTTTC. As protein: CASSHSGANVLTF. The V gene is TRBV7-9, the J gene TRBJ2-6; D gene ambiguous. Trimming took off 6 bases at V and 4 bases at J, with 7 bases between the two ends. Germline V gene data show CDR1 as SEHNR and CDR2 as FQNEAQ (reference sequence). The CDR3 runs 13 residues.